A selection of T cell receptor beta chains follows, all from one sample in a study of T cells in Graves' hyperthyroidism and ophthalmopathy. One entry per CDR3 protein results from TCRdb running MiXCR on the multiplex PCR reads. The data show fewer than 900,000 distinct CDR3 sequences, roughly a sixth seen once. Sequences were obtained from blood. The receptors shown here come from a woman in her forties or fifties with Graves' hyperthyroidism that later progressed to Graves' ophthalmopathy. Each CDR3 is given with its conserved first and last residue. The order of the fields is J gene, D gene, clone size, V gene, CDR3 DNA, CDR3 protein. The D gene is left open where the match is weak. A clone size is listed for some rows: how often the clone was seen (once, few, many), or a class if it is expanded.

TRBJ1-2	TRBD1	few	TRBV6-1	TGTGCCAGCAGTGGTCAGGGGGCAATTGTTTTTGGCTACACCTTC	CASSGQGAIVFGYTF
TRBJ2-3	TRBD2	few	TRBV7-9	TGTGCCAGCAGCCCAGGCGGACTAGCATCGGATACGCAGTATTTT	CASSPGGLASDTQYF
TRBJ1-1	.	many	TRBV29-1	TGCAGCGGGGGCGGGGCGAGCACTGAAGCTTTCTTT	CSGGGASTEAFF
TRBJ2-3	.	many	TRBV3-1	TGTGCCAGCAGCCAAGATTTTACGCTTCATACGCAGTATTTT	CASSQDFTLHTQYF
TRBJ1-2	.	few	TRBV6-1	TGTGCCAGCAGTCTGACAGAGCGCTATGGCTACACCTTC	CASSLTERYGYTF
TRBJ1-1	.	many	TRBV5-5	TGTGCCAGCAGCACCGGCAGGGGTATTGAAGCTTTCTTT	CASSTGRGIEAFF
TRBJ2-3	.	many	TRBV7-3	TGTGCCAGCAGCCCTATCGTGGCTAGTAGCACAGATACGCAGTATTTT	CASSPIVASSTDTQYF
TRBJ2-5	.	few	TRBV6-1	TGTGCCAGCAGAAACAGGGAAGAGACCCAGTACTTC	CASRNREETQYF
TRBJ1-5	.	many	TRBV30	TGTGCCTGGAGTGTGGGACACTATAGCAATCAGCCCCAGCATTTT	CAWSVGHYSNQPQHF
TRBJ1-1	TRBD1	.	TRBV5-4	TGTGCCAGCAGCTTTACGCCCACAGGGGTGACTGAAGCTTTCTTT	CASSFTPTGVTEAFF
TRBJ1-1	.	.	TRBV9	TGTGCCAGCAGTTCTTCTGGGGCCGGGTACACTGAAGCTTTCTTT	CASSSSGAGYTEAFF
TRBJ2-7	.	many	TRBV11-2	TGTGCCAGCAGCTTAGACCCTGGACAGCACTACGAGCAGTACTTC	CASSLDPGQHYEQYF
TRBJ1-2	.	once	TRBV6-1	TGTGCCAGCCGGGGGGGCGTGGGCTATGGCTACACCTTC	CASRGGVGYGYTF
TRBJ1-1	.	.	TRBV5-1	TGCGCCAGCAGCCCGAGACACCCGAACACTGAAGCTTTCTTT	CASSPRHPNTEAFF
TRBJ1-5	.	many	TRBV6-1	TGTGCCAGCAGTGAATGGGAATCCGACACGTCGTGGGATCAGCCCCAGCATTTT	CASSEWESDTSWDQPQHF
TRBJ2-7	TRBD1	many	TRBV11-2	TGTGCCAGCAGCCCAGGACAGGGAGCAGGCTACGAGCAGTACTTC	CASSPGQGAGYEQYF
TRBJ2-1	.	.	TRBV10-3	TGTGCCATCTCCTTTGAGTCTAGGGACCGGGTACCGTTCTTC	CAISFESRDRVPFF
TRBJ1-2	.	many	TRBV18	TGTGCCAGCTCACCCTCGGGGAGGACGAACTATGGCTACACCTTC	CASSPSGRTNYGYTF
TRBJ2-5	TRBD1	many	TRBV3-1	TGTGCCAGCAGCCACAGACAGGGGAGGGAGACCCAGTACTTC	CASSHRQGRETQYF
TRBJ1-5	.	.	TRBV6-1	TGTGCCAGCAGGAAGAACAGGGATTGGCAGCCCCAGCATTTT	CASRKNRDWQPQHF
TRBJ2-1	TRBD2	few	TRBV5-1	TGCGCCAGCAGCGCCCGGACTAGCGGGGAGTACAATGAGCAGTTCTTC	CASSARTSGEYNEQFF
TRBJ2-5	.	many	TRBV3-1	TGTGCCAGCAGTCAGGGTAACTTCCAAGAGACCCAGTACTTC	CASSQGNFQETQYF
TRBJ1-5	.	few	TRBV9	TGTGCCAGCAGCGCCCAGTCCGGGAACAATCAGCCCCAGCATTTT	CASSAQSGNNQPQHF
TRBJ1-1	.	many	TRBV12-3/TRBV12-4	TGTGCCAGCAGTTTACTTCCCCCGACCCAAACTGAAGCTTTCTTT	CASSLLPPTQTEAFF
TRBJ2-6	TRBD1	.	TRBV5-6	TGTGCCAGCAGCTCGGACAGGGACCTTGTCTCTGGGGCCAACGTCCTGACTTTC	CASSSDRDLVSGANVLTF
TRBJ2-5	TRBD1	many	TRBV20-1	TGCAGTGCTATAGTAGGGACAGGGGGCCAAGAGACCCAGTACTTC	CSAIVGTGGQETQYF
TRBJ2-1	.	few	TRBV5-1	TGCGCCAGCAGCTTGGAGGGTCCAGGGCAGTTCTTC	CASSLEGPGQFF
TRBJ2-3	.	many	TRBV3-1	TGTGCCAGCAGCCCGAGGGCCGCCTCAGATACGCAGTATTTT	CASSPRAASDTQYF
TRBJ2-1	.	few	TRBV20-1	TGCAGTGCTAGACAGGGCTCCTACGATGAGCAGTTCTTC	CSARQGSYDEQFF
TRBJ1-1	.	.	TRBV6-1	TGTGCCAGCATTCGGGGGGACCTGAACACTGAAGCTTTCTTT	CASIRGDLNTEAFF
TRBJ2-3	TRBD2	.	TRBV12-5	TGTGCTAGTGGCGGGGGGATTAGCACAGATACGCAGTATTTT	CASGGGISTDTQYF
TRBJ1-1	.	.	TRBV9	TGTGCCAGCAGCGTAGTGTCCGGGGGCTTTAACACTGAAGCTTTCTTT	CASSVVSGGFNTEAFF
TRBJ2-3	.	.	TRBV14	TGTGCCAGCAGCCCAGGGTTGCGCGATACGCAGTATTTT	CASSPGLRDTQYF
TRBJ1-5	.	.	TRBV24-1	TGTGCCACCAGTGACAGTTGGGATCAGCCCCAGCATTTT	CATSDSWDQPQHF
TRBJ1-6	.	few	TRBV10-3	TGTGCCACCACCGGGGTCGACCGTTCACCCCTCCACTTT	CATTGVDRSPLHF
TRBJ1-4	.	many	TRBV7-3	TGTGCCAGCAGCTTACGGCGGAATGAAAAACTGTTTTTT	CASSLRRNEKLFF
TRBJ1-2	.	few	TRBV12-3/TRBV12-4	TGTGCCAGCAGTTTTAAAGTAGGACACACTAACTATGGCTACACCTTC	CASSFKVGHTNYGYTF
TRBJ2-5	TRBD2	many	TRBV20-1	TGCAGTGCTAGAGTCGGTCTAGCGGGGGGGGGAGAGACCCAGTACTTC	CSARVGLAGGGETQYF
TRBJ1-4	.	.	TRBV5-5	TGTGCCAGCAGCTTTGGGCCTTCAGTTAATGAAAAACTGTTTTTT	CASSFGPSVNEKLFF
TRBJ2-5	.	many	TRBV2	TGTGCCAGCAGTGACCCTAGCGGCCTACAGGGTCCCGAGACCCAGTACTTC	CASSDPSGLQGPETQYF
TRBJ1-2	.	many	TRBV6-1	TGTGCCAGCAGTGGGGGATCTGCGGGCTATGGCTACACCTTC	CASSGGSAGYGYTF
TRBJ1-2	.	.	TRBV7-9	TGTGCCAGCAGCTGTATTTGCAGTACGCATGCCCTCGCTAACTATGGCTACACCTTC	CASSCICSTHALANYGYTF
TRBJ2-3	.	.	TRBV4-1	TGCGCCAGCAGCCACATTTACACAGATACGCAGTATTTT	CASSHIYTDTQYF